Listed below are T cell receptor beta chains from one sample, sequenced in a study of T-cell reconstitution after alpha-beta-depleted transplantation in children. TCRdb independently ran MiXCR on the PCR reads; one entry per CDR3 protein. The sample has 200,000 to 300,000 distinct CDR3 sequences; 12% are singletons. Sequencing used PBMCs from the stem cell graft donor, obtained from the stem cell graft. The receptors originated from a human donor who donated a stem cell graft to a child with acute lymphoblastic leukemia. Both conserved end residues are part of each CDR3. D genes are given only for firm matches. The size entry is marked missing in some rows and otherwise reads once, few, many or a size class.

CDR3nt | CDR3aa | j_gene | v_gene | d_gene | abundance | len
TGTGCCAGCAGCCAAGATTCTAGCGGGCTATCCTACGAGCAGTACTTC | CASSQDSSGLSYEQYF | TRBJ2-7 | TRBV3-1 | TRBD2 | many | 16
TGTGCCAGCAGCCCAAAGAGGGTGAACACTGAAGCTTTCTTT | CASSPKRVNTEAFF | TRBJ1-1 | TRBV3-1 | NA | many | 14
TGTGCCAGCAGAGACGGGGACTCCTACGAGCAGTACTTC | CASRDGDSYEQYF | TRBJ2-7 | TRBV6-6 | NA | many | 13
TGCAGTGCTAGGCTGGCCGTAGTCAGGGCCAGCTCCTACGAGCAGTACTTC | CSARLAVVRASSYEQYF | TRBJ2-7 | TRBV20-1 | NA | NA | 17
TGCGCCAGCAGCCAAGCGGCCTACAGCAATCAGCCCCAGCATTTT | CASSQAAYSNQPQHF | TRBJ1-5 | TRBV4-3 | NA | many | 15
TGTGCCAGCAGAAATGAGGGGACACCACTTCAGGACACTGAAGCTTTCTTC | CASRNEGTPLQDTEAFF | TRBJ1-1 | TRBV12-3/TRBV12-4 | NA | NA | 17
TGCAGCGCGGGGGTCCCAACCCCCAACACCGGGGAGCTGTTTTTT | CSAGVPTPNTGELFF | TRBJ2-2 | TRBV29-1 | NA | many | 15
TGCAGTGCTCTTTCGGGGGGGTCGACCGGGGAGCTGTTTTTT | CSALSGGSTGELFF | TRBJ2-2 | TRBV20-1 | TRBD2 | many | 14
TGTGCCAGCAACTACAAAACGGATGAGGGGAATTCCTACAATGAGCAGTTCTTC | CASNYKTDEGNSYNEQFF | TRBJ2-1 | TRBV6-4 | NA | many | 18
TGTGCCAGCAGCTTTACCGGGACTAGCGTTGGCAATGAGCAGTTCTTC | CASSFTGTSVGNEQFF | TRBJ2-1 | TRBV7-2 | TRBD2 | many | 16
TGTGCCAGCAGCCCCGACAATGCCCCTACCGGGGAGCTGTTTTTT | CASSPDNAPTGELFF | TRBJ2-2 | TRBV28 | NA | many | 15
TGTGCCAGCAGGCCCGTTTGGGGCGAATTTAGCAATCAGCCCCAGCATTTT | CASRPVWGEFSNQPQHF | TRBJ1-5 | TRBV28 | NA | many | 17
TGTGCCAGCAGTTTGCCCGGGACTAGCGGCAAAAACATTCAGTACTTC | CASSLPGTSGKNIQYF | TRBJ2-4 | TRBV28 | TRBD2 | many | 16
TGCAGTGCTGGGGGGTGGGGGCCCCGAACTACAGATACGCAGTATTTT | CSAGGWGPRTTDTQYF | TRBJ2-3 | TRBV20-1 | NA | few | 16
TGCAGTGCTGGGCCCCCGGGGCGTCGGGCCAACGTCCTGACTTTC | CSAGPPGRRANVLTF | TRBJ2-6 | TRBV20-1 | NA | many | 15
TGTGCCTGGAGTGTGGGTGTAGCTGGGGCCAACGTCCTGACTTTC | CAWSVGVAGANVLTF | TRBJ2-6 | TRBV30 | NA | NA | 15
TGTGCCAGCAGTACCGGGACAGGGAACGGCTACACCTTC | CASSTGTGNGYTF | TRBJ1-2 | TRBV6-6 | TRBD1 | few | 13
TGTGCCAGCAGCTTTGTTTTCCGCACAGATACGCAGTATTTT | CASSFVFRTDTQYF | TRBJ2-3 | TRBV7-2 | NA | many | 14
TGCGCCAGCAGCCACTCACGCACCGGGACAGGGCAAGGAAACACCATATATTTT | CASSHSRTGTGQGNTIYF | TRBJ1-3 | TRBV4-3 | TRBD1 | many | 18
TGTGCCAGCAGCGCACCAGGGGTCTCCCCCCCAGATACGCAGTATTTT | CASSAPGVSPPDTQYF | TRBJ2-3 | TRBV9 | NA | many | 16
TGTGCCAGCAGTGACGTTTTCGGGGACTCCGTTTACGAGCAGTACTTC | CASSDVFGDSVYEQYF | TRBJ2-7 | TRBV2 | NA | NA | 16
TGCAGTGCCGCACGGGGGGTGGACGACGAGCAGTACTTC | CSAARGVDDEQYF | TRBJ2-7 | TRBV20-1 | TRBD2 | many | 13
TGTGCCAGCAGTTTATATCTACTGCGGGAGGGCAATGAGCAGTTCTTC | CASSLYLLREGNEQFF | TRBJ2-1 | TRBV28 | TRBD2 | NA | 16
TGTGCCAGCAGCCTTATCGGGACGGGAGCGGAGACCCAGTACTTC | CASSLIGTGAETQYF | TRBJ2-5 | TRBV12-3/TRBV12-4 | NA | many | 15
TGTGCCATCAGAGGGACAGGGATGGAAGAGACCCAGTACTTC | CAIRGTGMEETQYF | TRBJ2-5 | TRBV10-3 | TRBD1 | many | 14